The next 32 T cell receptor beta chains were all read from a single sample in a study of shared T cell receptors in the human thymus. Clones were read by immunoSEQ multiplex PCR, and TCRdb kept only the in-frame ones, dropping some. The sample records hundreds of thousands of clones, roughly 85% being singletons. The same specimen was also included in a second study, on human thymus T cells.

Sequenced: thymocytes. These receptors were collected from a girl less than two years old with a congenital heart defect.

V is TRBV4-1 and J is TRBJ2-1; 7 bases are a match to TRBD2. Germline values: CDR1 MGHRA, CDR2 YSYEKL. The J segment lost 2 bases and the V segment lost 4 bases, leaving 11 bases of the junction unmatched. The CDR3 loop spans 17 amino acids. The CDR3 reads CASSPMRTRFPYNEQFF. The CDR3 DNA reads as TGCGCCAGCAGCCCAATGAGGACTAGATTTCCCTACAATGAGCAGTTCTTC.

The chain links TRBV19 to TRBJ1-2; possibly TRBD1 for D (5 bases). CDR3 length equals 15 residues. The ends were cut back, 10 bases at V and 6 bases at J, with 24 bases in the middle. CDR1 and CDR2 (germline): LNHDA, SQIVND (reference sequence). CDR3 protein: CATHAGPSVRDGYTF. In nucleotides, the CDR3 is TGTGCCACCCACGCCGGGCCTTCCGTCAGGGATGGCTACACCTTC.

The J gene is TRBJ1-1, the V gene TRBV5-4, with 9 bases matching TRBD1. Trimming removed 5 bases from V and 1 base from J; junction bases left unmatched: 3. The CDR3 runs 14 residues. CDR1 is SGHNT and CDR2 is YYREEE in the germline V gene (reference sequence). In DNA, the CDR3 is TGTGCCAGCAGGGGGGGACAGGGGAACACTGAAGCTTTCTTT. It is translated as CASRGGQGNTEAFF.

The V and J genes are TRBV4-3 and TRBJ1-5; the D is unclear. There are 16 residues in the CDR3. V lost 1 base to trimming and J lost 0 bases, with 10 bases between them. Germline CDR1 reads LGHNA; CDR2 reads YSLEER. This chain's CDR3 is CASSQGFGDSNQPQHF. The CDR3 DNA reads as TGCGCCAGCAGCCAAGGGTTCGGGGATAGCAATCAGCCCCAGCATTTT.

The V call is TRBV5-5, the J call TRBJ2-7; 8 positions match TRBD1. CDR3 length equals 17 residues. The junction had 16 bases not matched to a gene; V was cut back by 1 base and J by 7 bases. CDR1 SGHKS and CDR2 YYEKEE come from the germline V gene (reference sequence). CDR3 coding DNA: TGTGCCAGCAGCTTGTATTTCCAGGGGGCTTGGAGGGGGGAGCAGTACTTC. This encodes CASSLYFQGAWRGEQYF.

The chain joins TRBV19 to TRBJ2-7, with D maybe TRBD2 (6 bases). V lost 2 bases and J lost 3, with 14 bases in between. Germline V gene sequence: CDR1 LNHDA, CDR2 SQIVND (reference sequence). The CDR3 is 15 amino acids. The CDR3 loop is CASSIRTGTGYEQYF. The CDR3 region has the DNA TGTGCCAGTAGTATACGAACTGGGACTGGCTACGAGCAGTACTTC. The variable domain in full, with the rest retrieved from reference TRBV19 and TRBJ2-7, is DGGITQSPKYLFRKEGQNVTLSCEQNLNHDAMYWYRQDPGQGLRLIYYSQIVNDFQKGDIAEGYSVSREKKESFPLTVTSAQKNPTAFYLCASSIRTGTGYEQYFGPGTRLTVT.

For the CDR3, the DNA is TGCGCCAGCAGCTTGTGGGGGCTCACAGATACGCAGTATTTT. Its protein product is CASSLWGLTDTQYF. V is TRBV5-1 and J is TRBJ2-3; D might be TRBD1 (6 bases). The CDR3 contains 14 residues. V was clipped by 1 base and J by 2 bases, with 8 bases between them. Germline CDR1 is SGHRS and CDR2 is YFSETQ.

The chain carries TRBV12-5 and TRBJ2-7; 9 nucleotides line up with TRBD1. The junction had 9 bases not matched to a gene; V was cut back by 7 bases and J by 5 bases. Looked up from germline, CDR1 is LGHNT and CDR2 is FRNRAP. The CDR3 sequence is 14 residues long. The DNA for the CDR3 is TGTGCTAGTGCCTCCGACAGGGGGAATCACGAGCAGTACTTC. Its protein is CASASDRGNHEQYF.

Here the CDR3 DNA reads TGTGCCAGCATTAGGGACAGGGGGTTCATGGATACGCAGTATTTT. This translates into CASIRDRGFMDTQYF. J is TRBJ2-3 and V is TRBV2; 11 nucleotides agree with TRBD1. V shed 7 bases, J shed 6 bases, and the junction held 9 bases outside the gene matches. The germline gives CDR1 SNHLY, CDR2 FYNNEI. CDR3 size: 15 residues.

The gene calls are TRBV7-6 and TRBJ2-3; D is perhaps TRBD2 (6 bases). This CDR3 spans 19 amino acids. CDR1 and CDR2 (germline): SGHVS, FNYEAQ. V gave up 1 base and J gave up 5 bases, with 25 bases separating them. The CDR3 DNA reads TGTGCCAGCAGCTTAGGCCTGGCAAGGGCCGGGAGAAGAAGAGATACGCAGTATTTT. Translated, it gives CASSLGLARAGRRRDTQYF.

V is TRBV18 and J is TRBJ2-4, with 11 bases matching TRBD2. V shed 6 bases, J shed 0 bases, and the junction held 7 bases outside the gene matches. CDR3 size: 17 residues. CDR1 and CDR2 (germline): KGHSH, LQKENI. DNA for the CDR3: TGTGCCAGCTCCCTTACTAGCGGGGGAGTAGCCAAAAACATTCAGTACTTC. Protein product: CASSLTSGGVAKNIQYF.

CDR3 loop: CASKNSVNTGELFF. The CDR3 coding sequence is TGTGCCAGTAAGAATAGCGTGAACACCGGGGAGCTGTTTTTT. The chain links TRBV19 to TRBJ2-2; possible D gene TRBD2, 5 bases. The V end lost 7 bases, the J end lost 1 base, and 10 bases lay between the germline ends. Germline values: CDR1 LNHDA, CDR2 SQIVND (reference sequence). CDR3 length: 14 amino acids.

CDR3 in amino acids: CASSKPGQGRISLARGRTDTQYF. DNA for the CDR3: TGCGCCAGCAGCAAACCGGGACAGGGGCGTATTTCCCTAGCCCGGGGACGCACAGATACGCAGTATTTT. The chain combines TRBV5-1 with TRBJ2-3; 10 bases match TRBD1. J was trimmed by 1 base and V by 4 bases; bases with no gene match: 27. CDR1 SGHRS and CDR2 YFSETQ come from the germline V gene. There are 23 residues in the CDR3.

This chain joins TRBV6-4 and TRBJ2-7; 9 bases match TRBD1. The germline gives CDR1 MRHNA, CDR2 SNTAGT. Losses at the gene ends were 3 bases for V and 5 bases for J; bases not matched to a gene: 2. The CDR3 loop spans 13 amino acids. The CDR3 DNA reads TGTGCCAGCAGTGAGGACAGGGGCGACGAGCAGTACTTC. Translated: CASSEDRGDEQYF.

This rearrangement joins TRBV18 to TRBJ1-3; 9 positions agree with TRBD1. The CDR3 runs 15 residues. From germline, CDR1 is KGHSH and CDR2 LQKENI. Trimming cost V 2 bases and J 5 bases; bases outside gene matches: 4. CDR3 region: CASSPNGTGRNTIYF. Here the CDR3 DNA reads TGTGCCAGCTCACCAAACGGGACAGGGAGAAACACCATATATTTT. Combining the CDR3 with reference TRBV18 and TRBJ1-3 gives the whole variable domain NAGVMQNPRHLVRRRGQEARLRCSPMKGHSHVYWYRQLPEEGLKFMVYLQKENIIDESGMPKERFSAEFPKEGPSILRIQQVVRGDSAAYFCASSPNGTGRNTIYFGEGSWLTVV.

This clone was detected only once. The genes are TRBV19 and TRBJ1-1, with TRBD1 identical over 9 bases. Germline loops: CDR1 LNHDA, CDR2 SQIVND (reference sequence). Trimming cost V 6 bases and J 3 bases; bases outside gene matches: 14. There are 17 residues in the CDR3. CDR3 in DNA: TGTGCCAGTAGGACTTTCCACAGGGGGCGCAGGGACACTGAAGCTTTCTTT. Amino acid sequence: CASRTFHRGRRDTEAFF.

The chain is built from TRBV15 and TRBJ2-4; 8 positions agree with TRBD2. The CDR3 has 19 residues. V was pared by 3 bases and J by 3 bases, with 16 bases of the junction left unmatched. Germline CDR1 and CDR2: LNHNV and YYDKDF (reference sequence). The CDR3 is CATSSPLPSGGTFKNIQYF. In DNA, the CDR3 is TGTGCCACCAGCAGTCCCCTTCCCTCGGGGGGGACCTTCAAAAACATTCAGTACTTC. The full variable domain, with the rest looked up from reference TRBV15 and TRBJ2-4, is DAMVIQNPRYQVTQFGKPVTLSCSQTLNHNVMYWYQQKSSQAPKLLFHYYDKDFNNEADTPDNFQSRRPNTSFCFLDIRSPGLGDTAMYLCATSSPLPSGGTFKNIQYFGAGTRLSVL.

The sample holds one count of this clone. The rearrangement uses TRBV5-1 and TRBJ1-2; no reliable D call. V lost 6 bases to trimming and J lost 1 base, with 7 bases between them. Germline V gene sequence: CDR1 SGHRS, CDR2 YFSETQ. The CDR3 sequence is 12 residues long. The CDR3 protein is CASKTGNYGYTF. The DNA of the CDR3 is TGCGCCAGCAAGACGGGTAACTATGGCTACACCTTC.

The chain carries TRBV28 and TRBJ1-2, with D possibly being TRBD1 (6 bases). This CDR3 is 15 amino acids long. V shed 3 bases and J shed 2 bases, with 13 bases lying between them. The V gene's germline CDR1 is MDHEN and CDR2 SYDVKM. CDR3 protein: CASSFAPQGNYGYTF. CDR3 nucleotide sequence: TGTGCCAGCAGTTTCGCCCCACAGGGAAACTATGGCTACACCTTC.

V gene TRBV7-8 combines with J gene TRBJ1-2, with D possibly matching TRBD1 (6 bases). This CDR3 spans 14 amino acids. CDR1 and CDR2 from the germline V gene are SGHVS and FQNEAQ. Trimming took 1 base from V and 5 from J, leaving 11 bases between them. The DNA of the CDR3 is TGTGCCAGCAGCTTAGTACAGGGAAGGTATGGCTACACCTTC. Protein: CASSLVQGRYGYTF. The whole variable domain, remainder taken from reference TRBV7-8 and TRBJ1-2, is GAGVSQSPRYKVAKRGQDVALRCDPISGHVSLFWYQQALGQGPEFLTYFQNEAQLDKSGLPSDRFFAERPEGSVSTLKIQRTQQEDSAVYLCASSLVQGRYGYTFGSGTRLTVV.

The chain links TRBV29-1 to TRBJ1-4; D perhaps matches TRBD1 (6 bases). The germline CDR1 and CDR2 sequences are SQVTM and ANQGSEA. Trimming pared 1 base from V and 8 bases from J, leaving 17 bases between. There are 15 residues in the CDR3. CDR3 protein: CSVEGIQGEREKLFF. The CDR3 nucleotides are TGCAGCGTTGAAGGTATACAGGGTGAGCGAGAAAAACTGTTTTTT.

The count of this clone is one. The chain recombines TRBV5-6 with TRBJ1-2; D unclear. Germline V CDR1 and CDR2: SGHDT, YYEEEE. Trimming shortened V by 4 bases and J by 4 bases, and 26 bases separated the two germline ends. This CDR3 comprises 18 residues. The CDR3 spells CASSHVGLPGHRFYGYTF. In DNA, the CDR3 is TGTGCCAGCAGCCACGTTGGACTCCCAGGTCATCGATTCTATGGCTACACCTTC.

The chain is built from TRBV7-2 and TRBJ1-4; D possibly corresponds to TRBD1 (5 bases). V was pared by 1 base and J by 6 bases, with 18 bases between. In germline, CDR1 is SGHTA, CDR2 FQGNSA. The CDR3 extends over 17 amino acids. CDR3 sequence reads: CASSLGPFQGSDEKLFF. The CDR3 DNA reads TGTGCCAGCAGCTTAGGGCCCTTTCAGGGTTCGGATGAAAAACTGTTTTTT.

J is TRBJ1-1 and V is TRBV18, with D possibly TRBD1 on 6 matching bases. Looked up from germline, CDR1 is KGHSH and CDR2 is LQKENI. CDR3 length equals 12 residues. V was shortened by 3 bases and J by 9 bases, with 11 bases between the two germline ends. The CDR3 bases are TGTGCCAGCTCACCGGGGACATCACAAGCTTTCTTT. Its translation: CASSPGTSQAFF.

The rearrangement joins TRBV7-2 to TRBJ2-5; 12 bases match TRBD1. This CDR3 is 16 amino acids long. Per germline, CDR1 SGHTA and CDR2 FQGNSA. Trimming removed 1 base from V and 4 bases from J; junction bases left unmatched: 4. The CDR3 is CASSLVGTGGAETQYF. CDR3 in DNA: TGTGCCAGCAGCTTAGTTGGGACAGGGGGCGCAGAGACCCAGTACTTC.

The rearrangement links TRBV13 to TRBJ2-1, with TRBD1 matching 9 bases. The CDR3 runs to 16 residues. Trimming cost V 7 bases and J 3 bases; bases outside gene matches: 10. Germline V CDR1 and CDR2: PRHDT, FYEKMQ (reference sequence). CDR3 nucleotide sequence: TGTGCCAGCAACCCACAGGGGGCAAGGGGCTACAATGAGCAGTTCTTC. This codes for CASNPQGARGYNEQFF.

V is TRBV2 and J is TRBJ2-5; 7 bases align to TRBD1. The DNA end favors TRBJ2-7, so the J call may be wrong. This CDR3 has 14 residues. Germline CDR1 is SNHLY and CDR2 is FYNNEI. This CDR3 reads CASKEDRPPYEQYF. CDR3 coding DNA: TGTGCCAGCAAGGAGGACAGGCCACCCTACGAGCAGTACTTC.

This clone was recorded only once. Here the CDR3 reads CASSQTHSLNYGYTF. The CDR3 nucleotides read TGTGCCAGCAGCCAAACCCACAGCCTCAACTATGGCTACACCTTC. V and J are TRBV14 and TRBJ1-2; unclear D gene. Trimming took off 2 bases at V and 2 bases at J, with 12 bases between the two ends. The CDR3 sequence is 15 residues long. Germline V gene data show CDR1 as SGHDN and CDR2 as FVKESK.

Remarks on this clone: The sample contains more than one DNA sequence encoding this CDR3. The genes are TRBV6-5 and TRBJ1-4; D not certain. CDR1 is MNHEY, CDR2 SVGAGI, per germline. The CDR3 is 15 amino acids. V was clipped by 2 bases and J by 0 bases, with 7 bases between them. DNA for the CDR3: TGTGCCAGCAGTTACGGCCTCGCAACTAATGAAAAACTGTTTTTT. It yields the protein CASSYGLATNEKLFF.

V usage is TRBV7-4 and J usage is TRBJ1-5; 8 bases agree with TRBD1. This CDR3 comprises 15 residues. The ends lost 3 bases at V and 4 bases at J; junction bases unmatched: 5. Germline V gives CDR1 SGHVT, CDR2 SQSDAQ. CDR3 protein: CASSFTHRGNQPQHF. The DNA for the CDR3 is TGTGCCAGCAGCTTCACTCACAGGGGGAATCAGCCCCAGCATTTT.

The chain joins TRBV5-1 to TRBJ1-2; D possibly corresponds to TRBD1 (5 bases). V shed 0 bases and J shed 8 bases, with 11 bases lying between them. Germline V gene lookup returns CDR1 SGHRS and CDR2 YFSETQ. The CDR3 length is 13 residues. In DNA form, the CDR3 reads TGCGCCAGCAGCTTGGGCGGGGCTGAGGGCTACACCTTC. Residues: CASSLGGAEGYTF. Full variable domain (remainder filled in from reference TRBV5-1 and TRBJ1-2): KAGVTQTPRYLIKTRGQQVTLSCSPISGHRSVSWYQQTPGQGLQFLFEYFSETQRNKGNFPGRFSGRQFSNSRSEMNVSTLELGDSALYLCASSLGGAEGYTFGSGTRLTVV.

The rearrangement uses TRBV7-2 and TRBJ2-3, with 15 nucleotides matching TRBD2. Germline CDR1 SGHTA, CDR2 FQGNSA. The CDR3 totals 16 residues. Trimming at V came to 4 bases and at J to 3 bases, leaving 2 bases not matched to a gene. CDR3 sequence (DNA): TGTGCCAGCAGCTCCGGGACTAGCGGGGGGACAGATACGCAGTATTTT. Its protein is CASSSGTSGGTDTQYF. The full variable domain, completed using reference TRBV7-2 and TRBJ2-3, is GAGVSQSPSNKVTEKGKDVELRCDPISGHTALYWYRQSLGQGLEFLIYFQGNSAPDKSGLPSDRFSAERTGGSVSTLTIQRTQQEDSAVYLCASSSGTSGGTDTQYFGPGTRLTVL.